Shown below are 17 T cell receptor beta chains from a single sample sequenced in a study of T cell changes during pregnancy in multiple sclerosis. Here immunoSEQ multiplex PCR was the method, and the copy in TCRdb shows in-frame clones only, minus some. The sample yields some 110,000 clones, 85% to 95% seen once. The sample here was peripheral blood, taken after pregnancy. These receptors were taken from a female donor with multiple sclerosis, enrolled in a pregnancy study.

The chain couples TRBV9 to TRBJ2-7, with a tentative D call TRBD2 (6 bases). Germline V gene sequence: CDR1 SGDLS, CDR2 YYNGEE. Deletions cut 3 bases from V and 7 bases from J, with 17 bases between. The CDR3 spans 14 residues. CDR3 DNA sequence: TGTGCCAGCAGCGCGGGACTGAGCCTAGGGGAGCAGTACTTC. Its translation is CASSAGLSLGEQYF.

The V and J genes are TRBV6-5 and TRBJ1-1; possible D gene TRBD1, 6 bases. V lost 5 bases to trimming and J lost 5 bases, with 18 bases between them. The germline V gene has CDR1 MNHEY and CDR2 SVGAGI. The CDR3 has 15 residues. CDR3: CASSRQASYETEAFF. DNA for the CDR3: TGTGCCAGCAGTCGACAGGCAAGTTACGAGACTGAAGCTTTCTTT.

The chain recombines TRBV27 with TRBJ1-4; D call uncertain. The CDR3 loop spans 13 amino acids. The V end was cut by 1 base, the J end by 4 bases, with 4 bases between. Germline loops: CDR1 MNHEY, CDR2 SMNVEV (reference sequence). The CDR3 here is CASSLLSNEKLFF. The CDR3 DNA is TGTGCCAGCAGTTTATTGAGTAATGAAAAACTGTTTTTT.

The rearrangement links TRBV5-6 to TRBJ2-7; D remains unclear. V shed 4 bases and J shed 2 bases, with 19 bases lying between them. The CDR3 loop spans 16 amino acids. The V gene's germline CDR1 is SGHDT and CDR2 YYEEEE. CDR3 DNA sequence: TGTGCCAGCAGCGAAAGGCAGGCCCTGTTACCCTACGAGCAGTACTTC. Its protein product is CASSERQALLPYEQYF. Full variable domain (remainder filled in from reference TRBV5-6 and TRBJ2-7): DAGVTQSPTHLIKTRGQQVTLRCSPKSGHDTVSWYQQALGQGPQFIFQYYEEEERQRGNFPDRFSGHQFPNYSSELNVNALLLGDSALYLCASSERQALLPYEQYFGPGTRLTVT.

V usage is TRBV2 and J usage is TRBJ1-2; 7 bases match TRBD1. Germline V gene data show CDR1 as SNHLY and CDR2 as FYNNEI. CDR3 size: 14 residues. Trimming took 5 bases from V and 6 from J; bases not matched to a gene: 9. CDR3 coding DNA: TGTGCCAGCAGTACGGTGGGACAGACCGATGGCTACACCTTC. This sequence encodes CASSTVGQTDGYTF.

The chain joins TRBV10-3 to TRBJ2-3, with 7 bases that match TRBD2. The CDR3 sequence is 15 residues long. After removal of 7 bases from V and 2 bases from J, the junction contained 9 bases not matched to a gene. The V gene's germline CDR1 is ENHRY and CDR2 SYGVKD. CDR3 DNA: TGTGCCATCACGAGGGGCGAGCGGGACACAGATACGCAGTATTTT. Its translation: CAITRGERDTDTQYF.

The CDR3 DNA sequence: TGCAGCGTTCGGACAGGGGTCACAGATACGCAGTATTTT. Residues: CSVRTGVTDTQYF. This rearrangement joins TRBV29-1 to TRBJ2-3, with 9 bases identical to TRBD1. The CDR3 totals 13 residues. Looked up from germline, CDR1 is SQVTM and CDR2 is ANQGSEA. V lost 5 bases to trimming and J lost 2 bases; unmatched junction nucleotides: 2.

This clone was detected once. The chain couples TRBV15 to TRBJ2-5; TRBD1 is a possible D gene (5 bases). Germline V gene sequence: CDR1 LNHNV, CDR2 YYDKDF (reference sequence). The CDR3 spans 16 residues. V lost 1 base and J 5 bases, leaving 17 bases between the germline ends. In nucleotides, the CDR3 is TGTGCCACCAGCAGAGCACAAGGAACCAGGGTTGAGACCCAGTACTTC. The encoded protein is CATSRAQGTRVETQYF.

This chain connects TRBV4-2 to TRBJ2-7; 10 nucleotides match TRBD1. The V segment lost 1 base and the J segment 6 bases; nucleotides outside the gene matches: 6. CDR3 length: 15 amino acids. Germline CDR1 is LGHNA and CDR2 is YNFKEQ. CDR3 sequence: CASSQVVGQGGEQYF. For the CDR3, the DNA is TGTGCCAGCAGCCAAGTAGTAGGACAGGGGGGCGAGCAGTACTTC.

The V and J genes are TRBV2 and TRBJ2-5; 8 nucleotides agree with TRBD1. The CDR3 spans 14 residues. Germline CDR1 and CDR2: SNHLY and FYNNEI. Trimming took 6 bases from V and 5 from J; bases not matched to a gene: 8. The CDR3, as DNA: TGTGCCAGCAGCGGACAGGGTGGGGGCGAGACCCAGTACTTC. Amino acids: CASSGQGGGETQYF. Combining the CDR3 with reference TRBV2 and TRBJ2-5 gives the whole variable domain EPEVTQTPSHQVTQMGQEVILRCVPISNHLYFYWYRQILGQKVEFLVSFYNNEISEKSEIFDDQFSVERPDGSNFTLKIRSTKLEDSAMYFCASSGQGGGETQYFGPGTRLLVL.

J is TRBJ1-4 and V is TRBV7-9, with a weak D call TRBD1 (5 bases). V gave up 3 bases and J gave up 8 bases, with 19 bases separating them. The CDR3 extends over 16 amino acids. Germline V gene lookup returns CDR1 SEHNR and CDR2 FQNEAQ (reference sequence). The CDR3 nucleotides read TGTGCCAGCAGCTTTCCCGAAGGGGTAGGCAACGAAAAACTGTTTTTT. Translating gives CASSFPEGVGNEKLFF.

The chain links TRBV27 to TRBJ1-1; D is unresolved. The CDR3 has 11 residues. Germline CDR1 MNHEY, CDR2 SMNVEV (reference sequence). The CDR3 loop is CVVGGTTEAFF. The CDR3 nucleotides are TGTGTTGTGGGAGGAACCACTGAAGCTTTCTTT.

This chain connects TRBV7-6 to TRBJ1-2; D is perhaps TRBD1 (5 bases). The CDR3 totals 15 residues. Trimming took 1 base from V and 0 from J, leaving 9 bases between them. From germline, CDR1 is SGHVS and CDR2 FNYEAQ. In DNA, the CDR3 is TGTGCCAGCAGCTTAGAAGCAGGGCCTAACTATGGCTACACCTTC. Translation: CASSLEAGPNYGYTF.

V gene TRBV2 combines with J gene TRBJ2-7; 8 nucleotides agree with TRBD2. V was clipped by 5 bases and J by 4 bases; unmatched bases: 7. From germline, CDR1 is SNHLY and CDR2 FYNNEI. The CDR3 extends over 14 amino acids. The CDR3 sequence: CASSQIAGTYEQYF. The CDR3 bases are TGTGCCAGCAGTCAGATAGCGGGAACTTACGAGCAGTACTTC.

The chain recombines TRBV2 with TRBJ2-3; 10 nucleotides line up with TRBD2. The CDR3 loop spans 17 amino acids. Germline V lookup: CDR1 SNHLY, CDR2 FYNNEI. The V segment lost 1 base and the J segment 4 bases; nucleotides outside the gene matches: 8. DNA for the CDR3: TGTGCCAGCAGTGAAGTCCCTAGCGGGGGAAGCGCAGATACGCAGTATTTT. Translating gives CASSEVPSGGSADTQYF.

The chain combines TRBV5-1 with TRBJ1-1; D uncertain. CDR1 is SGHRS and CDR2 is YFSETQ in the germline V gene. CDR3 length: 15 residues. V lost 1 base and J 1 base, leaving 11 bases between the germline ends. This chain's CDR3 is CASSLSGLRNTEAFF. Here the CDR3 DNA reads TGCGCCAGCAGCTTGTCAGGATTAAGGAACACTGAAGCTTTCTTT.

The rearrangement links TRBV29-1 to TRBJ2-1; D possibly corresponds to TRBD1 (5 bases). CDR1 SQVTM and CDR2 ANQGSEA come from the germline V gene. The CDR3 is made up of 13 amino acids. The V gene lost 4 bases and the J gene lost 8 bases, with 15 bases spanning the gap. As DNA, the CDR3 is TGCAGCGTTGTCTGGCAGGGTATCGATGAGCAGTTCTTC. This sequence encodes CSVVWQGIDEQFF.